The 22 T cell receptor beta chains below come from one sample, sequenced in a study of blood T cell repertoires in COVID-19. Data came from immunoSEQ multiplex PCR; TCRdb stores just in-frame clones and leaves some out. The sample holds 400,000 or so clones, around 87% seen once. Material for sequencing was PBMCs or T cells enriched from blood (not recorded which). These receptors all stem from a man between 40 and 49 years old in a cohort exposed to, infected with or recovered from COVID-19 (not recorded which).

The V gene is TRBV21-1, the J gene TRBJ1-1; no DNA check was done on the table's D call, TRBD1. TRBV21-1 is a listed pseudogene. The CDR3 spans 16 residues. The CDR3 is CASPLGQAGVNTEAFF. The CDR3, as DNA: TGTGCCAGCCCCTTGGGACAAGCCGGGGTGAACACTGAAGCTTTCTTT.

The chain is built from TRBV18 and TRBJ1-2, with TRBD1 identical over 7 bases. The length of the CDR3 is 18 residues. The J segment lost 7 bases and the V segment lost 1 base, leaving 18 bases of the junction unmatched. CDR1 is KGHSH and CDR2 is LQKENI in the germline V gene. Here the CDR3 DNA reads TGTGCCAGCTCACCACGATCTCTTCAGGGACAGCGCCTTTCTGGCTACACCTTC. Its translation is CASSPRSLQGQRLSGYTF. Looking up the rest from reference TRBV18 and TRBJ1-2 gives the full variable domain: NAGVMQNPRHLVRRRGQEARLRCSPMKGHSHVYWYRQLPEEGLKFMVYLQKENIIDESGMPKERFSAEFPKEGPSILRIQQVVRGDSAAYFCASSPRSLQGQRLSGYTFGSGTRLTVV.

CDR3 sequence reads: CASSQPSVRNEQFF. Here the CDR3 DNA reads TGTGCCAGCAGCCAACCCTCGGTACGCAATGAGCAGTTCTTC. J is TRBJ2-1 and V is TRBV3-1 (or the pseudogene TRBV3-2); D is unclear. In germline, CDR1 is LGHDT, CDR2 YNNKEL (reference sequence). With 2 bases removed from V and 6 bases from J, the gap between germline ends came to 11 bases. The CDR3 totals 14 residues.

In its sample, this clone was seen once. The chain couples TRBV3-1 (or the pseudogene TRBV3-2) to TRBJ2-1; 14 bases are shared with TRBD2. The CDR3 runs to 17 residues. Germline lookup yields CDR1 LGHDT and CDR2 YNNKEL (reference sequence). J lost 0 bases, V lost 5 bases, and 3 bases had no gene match. This chain's CDR3 is CASSGTSGSASYNEQFF. CDR3 DNA: TGTGCCAGCAGCGGGACTAGCGGGAGCGCCTCCTACAATGAGCAGTTCTTC.

The V gene is TRBV6-6, the J gene TRBJ1-2; D unresolved. V was cut by 6 bases and J by 1 base, with 9 bases left in between. The CDR3 is 13 residues long. In germline, CDR1 is MNHNY, CDR2 SVGAGI (reference sequence). CDR3 residues: CASRRENNYGYTF. CDR3 DNA sequence: TGTGCCAGCAGGAGGGAGAATAACTATGGCTACACCTTC.

The chain has TRBV3-1 (or the pseudogene TRBV3-2) and TRBJ1-6, with 11 bases fitting TRBD1. J gave up 10 bases and V 1 base, and 3 bases lay outside the gene matches. The CDR3 is 15 residues long. Germline-derived CDR1 and CDR2 are LGHDT and YNNKEL (reference sequence). CDR3 DNA: TGTGCCAGCAGCCAAGGGACAGGGGGCCGGTCACCCCTCCACTTT. The encoded protein is CASSQGTGGRSPLHF.

This clone showed up just once. The rearrangement links TRBV7-2 to TRBJ2-3, with 11 bases aligning to TRBD2. V lost 8 bases, J lost 2 bases, and 15 bases stayed unmatched. Germline lookup yields CDR1 SGHTA and CDR2 FQGNSA. The length of the CDR3 is 18 residues. This chain's CDR3 is CASGAGTSGNAPTDTQYF. The CDR3 DNA is TGTGCCAGCGGCGCCGGGACTAGCGGAAACGCGCCCACAGATACGCAGTATTTT.

This chain uses TRBV28 with TRBJ2-7; D possibly corresponds to TRBD1 (5 bases). The CDR3 covers 15 residues. Deletions cut 3 bases from V and 5 bases from J, with 17 bases between. Germline CDR1 reads MDHEN; CDR2 reads SYDVKM. The DNA for the CDR3 is TGTGCCAGCAGTTTCGTTAGGCCTAGGGGCCACGAGCAGTACTTC. Protein sequence: CASSFVRPRGHEQYF. The variable domain in full, with the rest retrieved from reference TRBV28 and TRBJ2-7, is DVKVTQSSRYLVKRTGEKVFLECVQDMDHENMFWYRQDPGLGLRLIYFSYDVKMKEKGDIPEGYSVSREKKERFSLILESASTNQTSMYLCASSFVRPRGHEQYFGPGTRLTVT.

The chain carries TRBV27 and TRBJ1-1, with 9 bases aligning to TRBD1. The V gene end was trimmed by 6 bases and the J gene end by 0 bases; junction bases not matched to a gene: 5. The CDR3 extends over 15 amino acids. Looked up from germline, CDR1 is MNHEY and CDR2 is SMNVEV (reference sequence). This CDR3 is CASRMTGGMNTEAFF. The CDR3 DNA reads TGTGCCAGCAGGATGACAGGGGGGATGAACACTGAAGCTTTCTTT.

V gene TRBV19 combines with J gene TRBJ2-3, with 7 positions matching TRBD2. Unmatched junction bases numbered 6, after V lost 6 bases and J lost 3 bases. Germline CDR1 and CDR2: LNHDA and SQIVND (reference sequence). The CDR3 has 14 residues. CDR3 bases: TGTGCCAGTAGGCGGGCGGGAGAGACAGATACGCAGTATTTT. Translated: CASRRAGETDTQYF.

This clone was counted between two and nine times. This rearrangement joins TRBV28 to TRBJ2-1, with D possibly being TRBD2 (5 bases). Germline CDR1 MDHEN, CDR2 SYDVKM. V lost 5 bases to trimming and J lost 0 bases, with 17 bases between them. The CDR3 has 17 amino acids. The CDR3 bases are TGTGCCAGCAGTACAGCCAACAGCGGAAGCTCCTACAATGAGCAGTTCTTC. Amino acid sequence: CASSTANSGSSYNEQFF.

The chain couples TRBV18 to TRBJ1-1, with 7 positions matching TRBD1. The CDR3 is made up of 14 amino acids. Germline V gene data show CDR1 as KGHSH and CDR2 as LQKENI. V was clipped by 4 bases and J by 1 base; unmatched bases: 3. CDR3: CASSLGTENTEAFF. The CDR3 nucleotides are TGTGCCAGCTCACTCGGGACAGAGAACACTGAAGCTTTCTTT. The full variable domain, in which reference TRBV18 and TRBJ1-1 provide the parts outside the CDR3, is NAGVMQNPRHLVRRRGQEARLRCSPMKGHSHVYWYRQLPEEGLKFMVYLQKENIIDESGMPKERFSAEFPKEGPSILRIQQVVRGDSAAYFCASSLGTENTEAFFGQGTRLTVV.

V and J are TRBV3-1 (or the pseudogene TRBV3-2) and TRBJ2-5, with D perhaps TRBD1 (6 bases). This CDR3 has 15 residues. The ends were cut back, 0 bases at V and 5 bases at J, with 13 bases in the middle. Germline CDR1 reads LGHDT; CDR2 reads YNNKEL (reference sequence). For the CDR3, the DNA is TGTGCCAGCAGCCAAGATGGCCAAAGGGGGGAGACCCAGTACTTC. It encodes CASSQDGQRGETQYF.

V usage is TRBV6-5 and J usage is TRBJ1-1; TRBD1 aligns across 10 bases. CDR1 is MNHEY, CDR2 SVGAGI, per germline. CDR3 length: 15 residues. J gave up 1 base and V 5 bases, and 4 bases lay outside the gene matches. The CDR3 DNA is TGTGCCAGCAGTCGGACAGGGGGTGCGAACACTGAAGCTTTCTTT. Encoded protein: CASSRTGGANTEAFF.

The rearrangement links TRBV2 to TRBJ2-3; TRBD1 agrees at 10 bases. Losses at the gene ends were 6 bases for V and 5 bases for J; bases not matched to a gene: 5. CDR1 and CDR2 from the germline V gene are SNHLY and FYNNEI. The CDR3 has 14 amino acids. In DNA form, the CDR3 reads TGTGCCAGCAGAATGACAGGGGGCCAAGATACGCAGTATTTT. The encoded protein is CASRMTGGQDTQYF.

The J gene is TRBJ2-3, the V gene TRBV7-2; TRBD2 might be the D (5 bases). Per germline, CDR1 SGHTA and CDR2 FQGNSA. This CDR3 has 17 residues. V dropped 5 bases and J dropped 1 base, with 19 bases sitting between them. The CDR3 DNA reads TGTGCCAGCAGCGCACTCCGGACTTATCGGGGCACAGATACGCAGTATTTT. This translates into CASSALRTYRGTDTQYF.

The chain uses TRBV19 and TRBJ1-4; tentative D call: TRBD1 (5 bases). V lost 6 bases and J 8 bases, leaving 19 bases between the germline ends. The CDR3 totals 15 residues. Germline values: CDR1 LNHDA, CDR2 SQIVND (reference sequence). As DNA, the CDR3 is TGTGCCAGTAGCCTCCCCGCAGGCGGGGGAGAAAAACTGTTTTTT. Protein sequence: CASSLPAGGGEKLFF.

The chain employs TRBV12-5 and TRBJ2-4; D not certain. The CDR3 loop spans 17 amino acids. V gave up 0 bases and J gave up 1 base, with 13 bases separating them. Germline V gene data show CDR1 as LGHNT and CDR2 as FRNRAP. CDR3 DNA: TGTGCTAGTGGTTTGGTACTAACCGACCCGGCCAAAAACATTCAGTACTTC. Encoded protein: CASGLVLTDPAKNIQYF. Full variable domain (outside the CDR3, taken from reference TRBV12-5 and TRBJ2-4): DARVTQTPRHKVTEMGQEVTMRCQPILGHNTVFWYRQTMMQGLELLAYFRNRAPLDDSGMPKDRFSAEMPDATLATLKIQPSEPRDSAVYFCASGLVLTDPAKNIQYFGAGTRLSVL.

This chain uses TRBV7-3 with TRBJ2-2, with 10 bases fitting TRBD2. The CDR3 spans 18 residues. Germline V gives CDR1 SGHTA, CDR2 FQGTGA. Trimming at V came to 0 bases and at J to 1 base, leaving 5 bases not matched to a gene. The CDR3 sequence: CASSLTSLAGVNTGELFF. CDR3 coding DNA: TGTGCCAGCAGCTTAACGTCGCTAGCGGGAGTGAACACCGGGGAGCTGTTTTTT. Filled out from reference TRBV7-3 and TRBJ2-2, the complete variable domain reads GAGVSQTPSNKVTEKGKYVELRCDPISGHTALYWYRQSLGQGPEFLIYFQGTGAADDSGLPNDRFFAVRPEGSVSTLKIQRTERGDSAVYLCASSLTSLAGVNTGELFFGEGSRLTVL.

The chain is built from TRBV4-1 and TRBJ2-5, with 7 bases fitting TRBD2. CDR1 and CDR2 from the germline V gene are MGHRA and YSYEKL. V was clipped by 2 bases and J by 7 bases; unmatched bases: 10. This CDR3 is 15 amino acids long. This chain's CDR3 is CASSQNPSGGGTQYF. For the CDR3, the DNA is TGCGCCAGCAGCCAAAACCCTAGCGGCGGGGGGACCCAGTACTTC.

The genes are TRBV5-1 and TRBJ1-1; D is possibly TRBD1 (6 bases). Looked up from germline, CDR1 is SGHRS and CDR2 is YFSETQ. The CDR3 is 14 residues long. Between the trimmed V and J ends, which lost 3 bases and 1 base, there was a span of 10 bases. Here the CDR3 reads CASSSMTGNTEAFF. The CDR3 DNA is TGCGCCAGCAGCTCCATGACAGGGAACACTGAAGCTTTCTTT.

The genes are TRBV19 and TRBJ2-3; D not resolved. V lost 6 bases to trimming and J lost 2 bases, with 15 bases between them. The CDR3 loop spans 15 amino acids. Germline V lookup: CDR1 LNHDA, CDR2 SQIVND (reference sequence). CDR3 bases: TGTGCCAGTAGCTCTCGGGTGGTTAACACAGATACGCAGTATTTT. Translation gives CASSSRVVNTDTQYF.